The subject of this entry is one T cell receptor beta chain. No antigen is known for it. In germline, CDR1 is DFQATT, CDR2 SNEGSKA (reference sequence). The CDR3 is made up of 13 amino acids. V lost 6 bases and J 0 bases, leaving 11 bases between the germline ends. The sample is drawn from a study of T cells in Graves' hyperthyroidism and ophthalmopathy. For the diagnoses, clinical symptoms, serum thyroxine and TRAb, thyroid ultrasound and orbital computed tomography were used. Fresh peripheral blood, approximately 9.6 ml, yielded the PBMCs. TCR beta CDR3 sequences were amplified from RNA transcripts. HTBI primers drove first-round RT-PCR of the TCR CDR3. One entry per CDR3 protein, called by TCRdb with MiXCR from the multiplex PCR reads. The repertoire holds around 520,000 distinct CDR3 sequences, with around 14% as singletons. Study-level points and caveats: A model built on 13 V-J features separated ophthalmopathy from stable hyperthyroidism. Peripheral blood also featured most of the thyroid clonotypes expanded above 0.001.

The J gene is TRBJ2-5, the V gene TRBV20-1, with TRBD1 as a possible D gene (6 bases). The receptor was isolated from a young woman with Graves' hyperthyroidism. The source material was blood. DNA for the CDR3: TGCAGTGCCGAGACAGGCAACCAAGAGACCCAGTACTTC. Translated: CSAETGNQETQYF.